The 8 T cell receptor beta chains below come from one sample, sequenced in a study of T cell responses to AZD1222 COVID-19 vaccine (dated by TCRdb to the early 2020s). In light of the paper, this sample's time point label describes: baseline before first vaccination. The library was obtained by the immunoSEQ multiplex PCR assay. This is the immuneACCESS table as TCRdb keeps it, with only in-frame sequences that have V and J called. A part of the clones is gone; compared with another copy, unresolved V genes explain less than half, and the rest is unexplained. This sample is represented by 120,000 or so clones; over 75% of them were singletons. Of the sample, about 6% falls within the top ten clones. The starting material was peripheral blood, obtained on day 0 of AZD1222 vaccination. Source of these receptors: an adult in good health.

This clone was seen a single time. The J gene is TRBJ1-4, the V gene TRBV27; no clear D gene. The germline V gene has CDR1 MNHEY and CDR2 SMNVEV (reference sequence). Trimming left V 5 bases short and J 3 bases short, with 13 bases between. This CDR3 comprises 15 residues. The CDR3 is CASSTGWAANEKLFF. The CDR3 bases are TGTGCCAGCAGTACTGGGTGGGCAGCTAATGAAAAACTGTTTTTT.

This clone was recorded only once. The genes are TRBV19 and TRBJ1-3; D unclear. The V gene's germline CDR1 is LNHDA and CDR2 SQIVND (reference sequence). CDR3 size: 13 residues. Trimming cost V 7 bases and J 2 bases, with 9 bases left between them. The CDR3 nucleotides read TGTGCCAGTACATCCCAACCTGGAAACACCATATATTTT. Residues: CASTSQPGNTIYF.

This clone was found a few times. The chain employs TRBV3-1 (or the pseudogene TRBV3-2) and TRBJ1-1; D perhaps matches TRBD1 (5 bases). Germline V gene lookup returns CDR1 LGHDT and CDR2 YNNKEL (reference sequence). This CDR3 is built from 16 residues. V dropped 0 bases and J dropped 9 bases, with 20 bases sitting between them. This CDR3 reads CASSQEGVHSPLQAFF. CDR3 coding DNA: TGTGCCAGCAGCCAAGAAGGGGTTCATTCTCCTTTGCAAGCTTTCTTT.

The rearrangement links TRBV5-1 to TRBJ1-4; D uncertain. The CDR3 is made up of 13 amino acids. Germline CDR1 and CDR2: SGHRS and YFSETQ. The V end was cut by 4 bases, the J end by 5 bases, with 9 bases between. CDR3 protein: CASSPELNEKLFF. CDR3 nucleotides: TGCGCCAGCAGCCCCGAACTAAATGAAAAACTGTTTTTT.

DNA of the CDR3: TGTGCCAGCAGTGACGGGACAGGGGGCGTACAGACTGAAGCTTTCTTT. Translating it yields CASSDGTGGVQTEAFF. The V and J genes are TRBV2 and TRBJ1-1; 12 bases are a match to TRBD1. Germline loops: CDR1 SNHLY, CDR2 FYNNEI. V dropped 3 bases and J dropped 5; count of bases not matched to a gene: 7. The length of the CDR3 is 16 residues.

The chain recombines TRBV27 with TRBJ1-6, with D maybe TRBD1 (5 bases). The V gene lost 3 bases and the J gene lost 0 bases, with 6 bases spanning the gap. The CDR3 is 15 residues long. Germline V CDR1 and CDR2: MNHEY, SMNVEV (reference sequence). For the CDR3, the DNA is TGTGCCAGCAGTTTTGGGGGCTCCTATAATTCACCCCTCCACTTT. This encodes CASSFGGSYNSPLHF.

The rearrangement links TRBV6-5 to TRBJ1-1, with D tentatively TRBD1 (5 bases). The CDR3 is made up of 11 amino acids. Trimming took 7 bases from V and 7 from J, leaving 10 bases between them. CDR1 and CDR2 from the germline V gene are MNHEY and SVGAGI. The CDR3 here is CASIQEDEAFF. The CDR3 DNA is TGTGCCAGCATACAGGAAGATGAAGCTTTCTTT.

The chain employs TRBV21-1 and TRBJ2-3. TRBV21-1 is flagged as a pseudogene. The CDR3 loop spans 16 amino acids. The CDR3 spells CASSKTGTGHTDTQYF. Here the CDR3 DNA reads TGTGCCAGCAGCAAAACTGGGACGGGGCACACAGATACGCAGTATTTT.